The 9 T cell receptor beta chains presented below share a single source sample, sequenced in a study of brain T cells in children with intractable seizures. Measured with immunoSEQ multiplex PCR; TCRdb has only the in-frame clones, and not every one. Among approximately 77,000 clones, 90% to 95% were seen once, and the ten largest hold less than 2%. The input for sequencing was peripheral blood, taken at surgery. The receptors here all came from a boy under two years old with tuberous sclerosis and intractable seizures.

The chain links TRBV5-1 to TRBJ1-5; D is uncertain. Between the trimmed V and J ends, which lost 0 bases and 2 bases, there was a span of 12 bases. There are 16 residues in the CDR3. Germline CDR1 and CDR2: SGHRS and YFSETQ. CDR3 residues: CASSLGPGKGNQPQHF. CDR3 in DNA: TGCGCCAGCAGCTTGGGGCCGGGGAAGGGCAATCAGCCCCAGCATTTT.

The J gene is TRBJ1-2, the V gene TRBV6-5; D is ambiguous. The germline gives CDR1 MNHEY, CDR2 SVGAGI. The CDR3 runs 15 residues. Trimming removed 7 bases at V and 2 bases at J, with 17 bases between. The DNA for the CDR3 is TGTGCCAGCACCCACGGTGCAGGCATAAACTATGGCTACACCTTC. It translates to CASTHGAGINYGYTF.

This clone showed up just once. This chain connects TRBV4-1 to TRBJ1-3; perhaps TRBD1 as D (6 bases). CDR3 length: 15 amino acids. Trimming pared 0 bases from V and 4 bases from J, leaving 10 bases between. Looked up from germline, CDR1 is MGHRA and CDR2 is YSYEKL. CDR3 loop: CASSQEQGDGNTIYF. CDR3 coding DNA: TGCGCCAGCAGCCAAGAACAGGGTGACGGAAACACCATATATTTT.

The V gene is TRBV13, the J gene TRBJ2-5; tentatively, D is TRBD2 (5 bases). The CDR3 has 14 amino acids. Trimming took off 3 bases at V and 5 bases at J, with 13 bases between the two ends. CDR1 PRHDT and CDR2 FYEKMQ come from the germline V gene (reference sequence). The CDR3 DNA reads TGTGCCAGCAGCTTGATAGATTCGGGGGAGACCCAGTACTTC. It translates to CASSLIDSGETQYF.

The chain uses TRBV7-9 and TRBJ1-3; the D is unclear. The CDR3 extends over 18 amino acids. Germline V gene data show CDR1 as SEHNR and CDR2 as FQNEAQ (reference sequence). V lost 0 bases, J lost 3 bases, and 18 bases lay in between. CDR3 protein: CASSLALGRRPFGNTIYF. CDR3 bases: TGTGCCAGCAGCTTAGCGCTAGGCCGCAGACCCTTTGGAAACACCATATATTTT. Filled out from reference TRBV7-9 and TRBJ1-3, the complete variable domain reads DTGVSQNPRHKITKRGQNVTFRCDPISEHNRLYWYRQTLGQGPEFLTYFQNEAQLEKSRLLSDRFSAERPKGSFSTLEIQRTEQGDSAMYLCASSLALGRRPFGNTIYFGEGSWLTVV.

The genes are TRBV24-1 and TRBJ1-1; D is uncertain. The CDR3 runs to 12 residues. CDR1 is KGHDR, CDR2 SFDVKD, per germline. V was cut by 2 bases and J by 11 bases, with 11 bases left in between. The CDR3 coding sequence is TGTGCCACCAGTGATTCCCGCGGGGAGGCTTTCTTT. The encoded protein is CATSDSRGEAFF.

V usage is TRBV9 and J usage is TRBJ2-7; maybe TRBD1 (6 bases). This CDR3 comprises 15 residues. Germline loops: CDR1 SGDLS, CDR2 YYNGEE. Trimming took 3 bases from V and 0 from J, leaving 13 bases between them. The CDR3 here is CASSADSSRSYEQYF. The CDR3 bases are TGTGCCAGCAGCGCGGACAGTTCCCGCTCCTACGAGCAGTACTTC.

This clone was recorded a few times. This sequence joins TRBV4-2 and TRBJ2-1; D is unresolved. Trimming left V 2 bases short and J 5 bases short, with 13 bases between. The CDR3 runs 15 residues. Looked up from germline, CDR1 is LGHNA and CDR2 is YNFKEQ. The DNA for the CDR3 is TGTGCCAGCAGCCAAATAACCCGGAGCAACAATGAGCAGTTCTTC. Its translation: CASSQITRSNNEQFF.

This clone was seen more than once but under ten times. The CDR3 loop reads CASSLEYEQYF. DNA of the CDR3: TGTGCCAGCAGCTTAGAGTACGAGCAGTACTTC. J is TRBJ2-7 and V is TRBV11-1; D is ambiguous. Germline V gene lookup returns CDR1 SGHAT and CDR2 FQDESV (reference sequence). Between the trimmed V and J ends, which lost 1 base and 4 bases, there was a span of 2 bases. The CDR3 is made up of 11 amino acids.